These 10 T cell receptor beta chains came from one sample sequenced in a study of OX40 agonist ivuxolimab in advanced cancers. Produced via immunoSEQ multiplex PCR; TCRdb's table is partial and in-frame only. The table has 100,000 or so clones, less than 95% seen once; the top ten hold 0.54%. Sample: CD4+ or CD8+ T cells sorted from blood, taken in a trial of the OX40 agonist ivuxolimab. The receptors stem from an adult with an advanced solid tumor such as melanoma, head and neck, liver or kidney cancer.

V gene TRBV18 combines with J gene TRBJ1-2; tentatively, D is TRBD1 (6 bases). The germline V gene has CDR1 KGHSH and CDR2 LQKENI. V was shortened by 0 bases and J by 3 bases, with 11 bases between the two germline ends. CDR3 size: 15 residues. CDR3 sequence reads: CASSPPTTGDYGYTF. The CDR3 DNA sequence: TGTGCCAGCTCACCACCGACGACAGGCGACTATGGCTACACCTTC.

The table lists this clone with a few counts. The chain carries TRBV4-1 and TRBJ2-2; D is perhaps TRBD1 (6 bases). CDR1 MGHRA and CDR2 YSYEKL come from the germline V gene. V gave up 2 bases and J gave up 1 base, with 8 bases separating them. CDR3 length: 15 residues. CDR3 sequence reads: CASSQPDRNTGELFF. The CDR3, as DNA: TGCGCCAGCAGCCAACCGGACAGGAACACCGGGGAGCTGTTTTTT.

The rearrangement joins TRBV7-9 to TRBJ2-1, with 11 bases matching TRBD2. CDR3 length: 14 amino acids. Germline trimming cut 10 bases from V and 2 bases from J; bases unmatched to any gene: 4. Germline CDR1 SEHNR, CDR2 FQNEAQ (reference sequence). CDR3 sequence reads: CATTGLAAYNEQFF. The CDR3 region has the DNA TGTGCCACCACGGGACTAGCGGCCTACAATGAGCAGTTCTTC.

The chain has TRBV5-1 and TRBJ2-3; D is possibly TRBD2 (5 bases). CDR3 length: 15 amino acids. Trimming removed 0 bases from V and 4 bases from J, with 12 bases in between. The germline gives CDR1 SGHRS, CDR2 YFSETQ. CDR3 DNA: TGCGCCAGCAGCTTGGTCGGGATTGAGGCAGATACGCAGTATTTT. The encoded protein is CASSLVGIEADTQYF.

The V gene is TRBV15, the J gene TRBJ1-4; unclear D gene. This CDR3 spans 14 amino acids. CDR1 is LNHNV, CDR2 YYDKDF, per germline (reference sequence). Trimming shortened V by 3 bases and J by 8 bases, and 13 bases separated the two germline ends. The CDR3 DNA follows: TGTGCCACCAGCAGGACCCGGGGTCGAGAAAAACTGTTTTTT. Encoded protein: CATSRTRGREKLFF.

The V gene is TRBV28, the J gene TRBJ2-3; 10 nucleotides line up with TRBD2. Germline-derived CDR1 and CDR2 are MDHEN and SYDVKM. This CDR3 is 15 amino acids long. V lost 5 bases to trimming and J lost 4 bases; unmatched junction nucleotides: 6. The CDR3 protein is CASSLSGRAADTQYF. The CDR3 nucleotides read TGTGCCAGCAGTCTGAGCGGGAGGGCCGCAGATACGCAGTATTTT.

The chain carries TRBV6-5 and TRBJ2-7; tentative D call: TRBD1 (6 bases). V was clipped by 6 bases and J by 7 bases, with 16 bases between them. The CDR3 covers 13 residues. Per germline, CDR1 MNHEY and CDR2 SVGAGI. The CDR3 DNA reads as TGTGCCAGCAGCAAGGAAGGGGGAATGGAGCAGTACTTC. Protein sequence: CASSKEGGMEQYF.

V and J are TRBV11-2 and TRBJ2-1, with D perhaps matching TRBD1 (6 bases). V gave up 6 bases and J gave up 6 bases, with 18 bases separating them. The CDR3 totals 15 residues. CDR1 and CDR2 from the germline V gene are SGHAT and FQNNGV. The CDR3 DNA follows: TGTGCCAGCAGTATGACCACAGGGCTTGGCAATGAGCAGTTCTTC. Protein sequence: CASSMTTGLGNEQFF.

This rearrangement joins TRBV11-3 to TRBJ1-3, with D possibly TRBD1 on 5 matching bases. V shed 4 bases and J shed 5 bases, with 15 bases lying between them. The CDR3 is 15 amino acids. In germline, CDR1 is SGHNT, CDR2 YENEEA. Here the CDR3 DNA reads TGTGCCAGCAGCTCGTCGGGGGTGATGAGAAACACCATATATTTT. As protein: CASSSSGVMRNTIYF.

The J gene is TRBJ1-1, the V gene TRBV4-1, with no clear D. The V gene lost 3 bases and the J gene lost 4 bases, with 15 bases spanning the gap. Germline-derived CDR1 and CDR2 are MGHRA and YSYEKL. This CDR3 spans 15 amino acids. The CDR3 nucleotides read TGCGCCAGCAGCCATAGTGACACGATCGGCACTGAAGCTTTCTTT. Its translation: CASSHSDTIGTEAFF.